A selection of T cell receptor beta chains follows, all from one sample in a study of beta chain features in type 1 diabetes. Profiling relied on immunoSEQ multiplex PCR, and the TCRdb table lists in-frame clones only, not all of them. Of under 800,000 clones listed, roughly a sixth are singletons. The sample taken for sequencing was naive CD4+ T cells from blood. These receptors were obtained from a man between 18 and 35 years old in good health. Both conserved end residues are part of each CDR3. The D gene is left open where the match is weak. Rows give clone size only sometimes, using once, few, many, or a class for an expanded clone.

clone_size,j_call,d_call,v_call,cdr3_aa,cdr3_nt
few,TRBJ1-1,-,TRBV9,CASSVEVGRGTEAFF,TGTGCCAGCAGCGTAGAGGTCGGCAGGGGAACTGAAGCTTTCTTT
-,TRBJ2-1,TRBD2,TRBV7-2,CASSSLAGQGEQFF,TGTGCCAGCAGCTCACTAGCGGGGCAGGGGGAGCAGTTCTTC
few,TRBJ2-3,-,TRBV7-2,CASSSTDTQYF,TGTGCCAGCAGCTCAACAGATACGCAGTATTTT
-,TRBJ2-5,-,TRBV9,CASSSDLLQETQYF,TGTGCCAGCAGCTCCGACCTTTTACAAGAGACCCAGTACTTC
-,TRBJ1-6,-,TRBV7-2,CASSLDREAENSPLHF,TGTGCCAGCAGCTTAGATCGAGAAGCAGAGAATTCACCCCTCCACTTT
-,TRBJ2-7,-,TRBV28,CASSSTGKTPYEQYF,TGTGCCAGCAGTTCTACCGGCAAGACGCCCTACGAGCAGTACTTC
-,TRBJ1-1,-,TRBV11-2,CASSLRGGTTEAFF,TGTGCCAGCAGCTTAAGGGGGGGGACCACTGAAGCTTTCTTT
-,TRBJ2-1,TRBD2,TRBV7-9,CASSLGGSLNEQFF,TGTGCCAGCAGCTTAGGCGGGAGTTTAAATGAGCAGTTCTTC
few,TRBJ1-1,TRBD1,TRBV7-9,CASSSPGTANTEAFF,TGTGCCAGCAGCTCCCCCGGGACAGCGAACACTGAAGCTTTCTTT
-,TRBJ2-7,-,TRBV27,CASSSIGASQRSYEQYF,TGTGCCAGCAGTTCTATCGGGGCCTCCCAAAGGTCCTACGAGCAGTACTTC
-,TRBJ1-5,TRBD1,TRBV15,CATSRDGTGVYQPQHF,TGTGCCACCAGCAGAGATGGCACAGGGGTTTATCAGCCCCAGCATTTT
-,TRBJ2-7,-,TRBV6-5,CASSSSRGSAYEQYF,TGTGCCAGCAGTTCCTCCCGGGGCAGTGCCTACGAGCAGTACTTC
-,TRBJ2-7,-,TRBV27,CASSPRNDETYEQYF,TGTGCCAGCAGTCCCAGAAATGATGAGACCTACGAGCAGTACTTC
few,TRBJ2-2,-,TRBV6-5,CASHQYTGELFF,TGTGCCAGTCACCAGTACACCGGGGAGCTGTTTTTT
-,TRBJ2-7,TRBD1,TRBV9,CASSLTTGGSDYEQYF,TGTGCCAGCAGCCTTACCACAGGGGGTTCGGATTACGAGCAGTACTTC
few,TRBJ2-5,-,TRBV18,CASSPDRRETQYF,TGTGCCAGCTCACCGGACAGAAGAGAGACCCAGTACTTC
-,TRBJ1-1,-,TRBV27,CASSLIRLRGTEAFF,TGTGCCAGCAGTTTGATCCGGCTAAGGGGGACTGAAGCTTTCTTT
-,TRBJ1-4,-,TRBV2,CASSEAGRTNEKLFF,TGTGCCAGCAGTGAAGCGGGCAGGACTAATGAAAAACTGTTTTTT
-,TRBJ1-4,-,TRBV25-1,CATLHREKLFF,TGTGCCACCCTGCATCGGGAAAAACTGTTTTTT
-,TRBJ1-2,-,TRBV4-2,CASSQGSGQPYGYTF,TGTGCCAGCAGCCAAGGATCAGGGCAACCCTATGGCTACACCTTC
-,TRBJ2-2,-,TRBV28,CASSPVQSGELFF,TGTGCCAGCAGCCCCGTTCAATCCGGGGAGCTGTTTTTT
-,TRBJ2-1,TRBD1,TRBV5-1,CASSLPGTGVDEQFF,TGCGCCAGCAGCTTACCCGGGACAGGGGTAGATGAGCAGTTCTTC
few,TRBJ1-5,-,TRBV6-5,CASRPSGIQPQHF,TGTGCCAGCAGGCCCTCGGGGATTCAGCCCCAGCATTTT
few,TRBJ1-1,-,TRBV7-9,CASSLAGGAEAFF,TGTGCCAGCAGCCTAGCGGGTGGTGCTGAAGCTTTCTTT
few,TRBJ1-1,-,TRBV7-9,CASSLTQGGTQGVRAFF,TGTGCCAGCAGCTTAACCCAAGGTGGGACCCAAGGGGTTCGAGCTTTCTTT
-,TRBJ2-1,-,TRBV9,CASSVIPGITNEQFF,TGTGCCAGCAGCGTAATCCCCGGGATTACGAATGAGCAGTTCTTC
-,TRBJ1-2,-,TRBV20-1,CSALTNYGYTF,TGCAGTGCTCTAACTAACTATGGCTACACCTTC
few,TRBJ1-1,-,TRBV29-1,CSVDRAEAFF,TGCAGCGTTGATCGCGCTGAAGCTTTCTTT
-,TRBJ2-3,-,TRBV6-1,CASSEIGRGTDTQYF,TGTGCCAGCAGTGAAATTGGCAGGGGCACAGATACGCAGTATTTT
few,TRBJ1-2,TRBD1,TRBV5-5,CASSLDLQGSYGYTF,TGTGCCAGCAGCTTGGACCTACAGGGGAGCTATGGCTACACCTTC
few,TRBJ2-3,TRBD2,TRBV7-2,CASSPQSTSGRDTQYF,TGTGCCAGCAGCCCCCAGTCGACTAGCGGGAGGGATACGCAGTATTTT
-,TRBJ2-4,TRBD1,TRBV5-8,CASSSATGEQNIQYF,TGTGCCAGCAGCTCAGCGACAGGGGAGCAAAACATTCAGTACTTC
few,TRBJ2-2,-,TRBV2,CASSEQGTGELFF,TGTGCCAGCAGTGAACAGGGTACCGGGGAGCTGTTTTTT
few,TRBJ2-1,-,TRBV27,CASSLSTTVRGQFF,TGTGCCAGCAGTTTATCGACGACAGTTAGAGGGCAGTTCTTC
-,TRBJ1-2,TRBD1,TRBV9,CASSAQGAGWNGYTF,TGTGCCAGCAGCGCACAGGGGGCGGGTTGGAATGGCTACACCTTC
few,TRBJ2-7,-,TRBV7-2,CASTPKSTYEQYF,TGTGCCAGCACCCCGAAGAGCACCTACGAGCAGTACTTC
-,TRBJ2-5,TRBD1,TRBV7-6,CASSLDRGETQYF,TGTGCCAGCAGCTTGGACAGGGGGGAGACCCAGTACTTC
few,TRBJ2-3,-,TRBV20-1,CSAPTVDTQYF,TGCAGTGCTCCCACGGTGGATACGCAGTATTTT
few,TRBJ2-7,TRBD2,TRBV6-1,CASSNRLAGGDEQYF,TGTGCCAGCAGTAATAGACTAGCGGGGGGAGACGAGCAGTACTTC
few,TRBJ2-7,-,TRBV7-4,CASLRGAPFSYEQYF,TGTGCCAGCCTGAGGGGGGCCCCTTTCTCCTACGAGCAGTACTTC
few,TRBJ2-7,-,TRBV30,CAWNVVRDLSYEQYF,TGTGCCTGGAACGTCGTAAGGGACTTATCCTACGAGCAGTACTTC
-,TRBJ2-5,-,TRBV18,CASTESQETQYF,TGTGCCAGTACCGAGTCCCAAGAGACCCAGTACTTC
many,TRBJ2-7,TRBD2,TRBV7-2,CASGTSYSYEQYF,TGTGCCAGCGGGACTAGCTATTCCTACGAGCAGTACTTC
-,TRBJ2-1,-,TRBV14,CASSTSTVSNEQFF,TGTGCCAGCAGCACATCGACGGTTTCCAATGAGCAGTTCTTC
-,TRBJ1-4,-,TRBV5-6,CASSLTRGPGEKLFF,TGTGCCAGCAGCTTGACCAGGGGTCCCGGTGAAAAACTGTTTTTT
few,TRBJ1-4,-,TRBV18,CASSPLRGAYEKLFF,TGTGCCAGCTCACCACTCCGAGGGGCCTATGAAAAACTGTTTTTT
-,TRBJ1-1,-,TRBV6-5,CASSGWAEAFF,TGTGCCAGCAGTGGCTGGGCTGAAGCTTTCTTT
-,TRBJ1-5,-,TRBV27,CASSSAYRERSNQPQHF,TGTGCCAGCAGTTCCGCGTACAGGGAGCGAAGCAATCAGCCCCAGCATTTT
-,TRBJ2-5,TRBD1,TRBV19,CATKGQGASMETQYF,TGTGCCACAAAGGGACAGGGGGCCTCTATGGAGACCCAGTACTTC
-,TRBJ2-5,TRBD1,TRBV4-3,CASSQGARGRGETQYF,TGCGCCAGCAGCCAAGGTGCCAGGGGGCGAGGGGAGACCCAGTACTTC
-,TRBJ2-1,TRBD1,TRBV5-6,CASSFPRQGKYNEQFF,TGTGCCAGCAGCTTCCCGAGACAGGGGAAATACAATGAGCAGTTCTTC
-,TRBJ1-2,-,TRBV6-5,CASSTPDHGYTF,TGTGCCAGCAGTACCCCGGACCATGGCTACACCTTC
-,TRBJ2-2,-,TRBV29-1,CSARPRGPGLFYSGELFF,TGCAGCGCCCGCCCCCGGGGGCCAGGGCTATTTTATAGCGGGGAGCTGTTTTTT
-,TRBJ2-4,-,TRBV4-2,CASSQETAQNIQYF,TGTGCCAGCAGCCAAGAGACGGCGCAAAACATTCAGTACTTC
-,TRBJ2-3,-,TRBV7-9,CASSFQAGGTDTQYF,TGTGCCAGCAGCTTTCAAGCGGGCGGCACAGATACGCAGTATTTT
few,TRBJ2-5,-,TRBV23-1,CASSQFIRGSRETQYF,TGCGCCAGCAGTCAATTTATTAGGGGGAGTCGGGAGACCCAGTACTTC
-,TRBJ2-5,TRBD1,TRBV7-3,CASSLRGQGPETQYF,TGTGCCAGCAGCTTACGGGGACAGGGGCCAGAGACCCAGTACTTC
few,TRBJ2-7,TRBD1,TRBV5-8,CASSPDRALYEQYF,TGTGCCAGCAGCCCCGACAGGGCCCTCTACGAGCAGTACTTC
-,TRBJ2-7,TRBD1,TRBV29-1,CSVQDRGRSYEQYF,TGCAGCGTTCAGGACAGGGGGCGATCCTACGAGCAGTACTTC
-,TRBJ1-4,-,TRBV20-1,CSASNEKLFF,TGCAGTGCCTCGAATGAAAAACTGTTTTTT